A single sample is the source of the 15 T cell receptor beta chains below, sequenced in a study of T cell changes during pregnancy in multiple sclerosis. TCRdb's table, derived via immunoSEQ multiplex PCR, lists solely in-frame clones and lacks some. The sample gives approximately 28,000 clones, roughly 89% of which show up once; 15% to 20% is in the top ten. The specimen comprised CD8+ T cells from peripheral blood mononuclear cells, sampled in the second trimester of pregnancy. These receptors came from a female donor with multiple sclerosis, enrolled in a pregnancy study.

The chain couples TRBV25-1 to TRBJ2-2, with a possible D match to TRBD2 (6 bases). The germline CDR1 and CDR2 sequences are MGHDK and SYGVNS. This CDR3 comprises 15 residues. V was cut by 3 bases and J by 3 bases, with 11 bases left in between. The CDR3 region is CASSETSADTGELFF. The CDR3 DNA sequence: TGTGCCAGCAGTGAGACTAGTGCTGACACCGGGGAGCTGTTTTTT. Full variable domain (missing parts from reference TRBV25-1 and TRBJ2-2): EADIYQTPRYLVIGTGKKITLECSQTMGHDKMYWYQQDPGMELHLIHYSYGVNSTEKGDLSSESTVSRIRTEHFPLTLESARPSHTSQYLCASSETSADTGELFFGEGSRLTVL.

The CDR3 protein is CASSEPVSRGYNEQFF. DNA of the CDR3: TGTGCCAGCAGTGAACCCGTGTCCAGGGGCTACAATGAGCAGTTCTTC. The chain recombines TRBV2 with TRBJ2-1; D is possibly TRBD1 (6 bases). V lost 2 bases and J lost 3, with 14 bases in between. The CDR3 extends over 16 amino acids. From germline, CDR1 is SNHLY and CDR2 FYNNEI. Drawing the rest from reference TRBV2 and TRBJ2-1, the complete variable domain is EPEVTQTPSHQVTQMGQEVILRCVPISNHLYFYWYRQILGQKVEFLVSFYNNEISEKSEIFDDQFSVERPDGSNFTLKIRSTKLEDSAMYFCASSEPVSRGYNEQFFGPGTRLTVL.

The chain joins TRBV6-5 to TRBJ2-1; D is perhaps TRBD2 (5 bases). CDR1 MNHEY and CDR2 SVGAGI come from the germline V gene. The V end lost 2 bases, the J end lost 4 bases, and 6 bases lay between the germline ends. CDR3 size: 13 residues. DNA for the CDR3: TGTGCCAGCAGTTACGCGGGTTACAATGAGCAGTTCTTC. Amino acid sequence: CASSYAGYNEQFF.

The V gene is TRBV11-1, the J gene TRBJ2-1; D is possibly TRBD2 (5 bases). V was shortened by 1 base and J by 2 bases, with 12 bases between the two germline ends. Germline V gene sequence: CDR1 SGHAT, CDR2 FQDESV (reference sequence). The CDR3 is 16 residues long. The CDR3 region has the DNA TGTGCCAGCAGCTTAGGAACTAGTGTACCCTACAATGAGCAGTTCTTC. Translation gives CASSLGTSVPYNEQFF.

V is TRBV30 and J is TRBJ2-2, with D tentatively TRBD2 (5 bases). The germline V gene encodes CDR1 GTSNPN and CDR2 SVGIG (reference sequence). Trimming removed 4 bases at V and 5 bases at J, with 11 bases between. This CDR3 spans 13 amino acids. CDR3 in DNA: TGTGCCTGGACCCCTAGCATGACCGGGGAGCTGTTTTTT. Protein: CAWTPSMTGELFF.

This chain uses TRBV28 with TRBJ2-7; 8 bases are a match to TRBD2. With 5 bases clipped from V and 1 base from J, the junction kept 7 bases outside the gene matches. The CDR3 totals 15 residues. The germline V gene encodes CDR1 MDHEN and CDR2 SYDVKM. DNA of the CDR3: TGTGCCAGCAGTCCAATAAGCGGGAGATCCTACGAGCAGTACTTC. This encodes CASSPISGRSYEQYF.

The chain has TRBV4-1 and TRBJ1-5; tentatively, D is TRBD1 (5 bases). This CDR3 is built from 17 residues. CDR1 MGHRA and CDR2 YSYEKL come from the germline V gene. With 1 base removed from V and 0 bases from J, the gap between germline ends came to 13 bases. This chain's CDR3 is CASSQVYRGYSNQPQHF. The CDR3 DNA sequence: TGCGCCAGCAGCCAAGTTTATAGGGGCTATAGCAATCAGCCCCAGCATTTT.

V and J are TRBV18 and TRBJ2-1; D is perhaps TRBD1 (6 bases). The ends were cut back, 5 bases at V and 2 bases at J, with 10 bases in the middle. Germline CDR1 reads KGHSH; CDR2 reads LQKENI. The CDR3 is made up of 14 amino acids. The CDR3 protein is CASSSEGAYNEQFF. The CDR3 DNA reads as TGTGCCAGCTCATCCGAGGGGGCCTACAATGAGCAGTTCTTC.

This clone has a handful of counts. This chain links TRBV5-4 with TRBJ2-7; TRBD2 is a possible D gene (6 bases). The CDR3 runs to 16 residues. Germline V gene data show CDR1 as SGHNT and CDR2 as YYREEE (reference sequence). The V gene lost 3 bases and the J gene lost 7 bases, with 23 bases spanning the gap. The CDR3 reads CASSSEVGGQPVEQYF. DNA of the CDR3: TGTGCCAGCAGCTCTGAAGTGGGAGGTCAGCCAGTAGAGCAGTACTTC.

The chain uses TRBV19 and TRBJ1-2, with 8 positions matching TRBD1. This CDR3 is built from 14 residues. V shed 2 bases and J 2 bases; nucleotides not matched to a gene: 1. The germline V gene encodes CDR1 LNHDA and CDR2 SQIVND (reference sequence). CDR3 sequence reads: CASSIQGANYGYTF. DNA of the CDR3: TGTGCCAGTAGTATACAGGGGGCGAACTATGGCTACACCTTC.

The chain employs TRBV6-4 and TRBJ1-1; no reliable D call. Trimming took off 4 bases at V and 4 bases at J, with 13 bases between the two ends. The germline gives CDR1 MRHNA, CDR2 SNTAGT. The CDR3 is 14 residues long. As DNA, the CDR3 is TGTGCCAGCAGTGTTGGAGGGTCTAGCACTGAAGCTTTCTTT. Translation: CASSVGGSSTEAFF.

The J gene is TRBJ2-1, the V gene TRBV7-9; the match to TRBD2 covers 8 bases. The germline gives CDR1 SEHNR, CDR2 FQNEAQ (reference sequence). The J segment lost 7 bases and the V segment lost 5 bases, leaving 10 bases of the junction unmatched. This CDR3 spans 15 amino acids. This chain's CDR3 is CASSQQAGDENEQFF. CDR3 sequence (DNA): TGTGCCAGCAGCCAACAAGCGGGGGATGAGAATGAGCAGTTCTTC. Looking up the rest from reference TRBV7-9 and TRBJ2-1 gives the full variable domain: DTGVSQNPRHKITKRGQNVTFRCDPISEHNRLYWYRQTLGQGPEFLTYFQNEAQLEKSRLLSDRFSAERPKGSFSTLEIQRTEQGDSAMYLCASSQQAGDENEQFFGPGTRLTVL.

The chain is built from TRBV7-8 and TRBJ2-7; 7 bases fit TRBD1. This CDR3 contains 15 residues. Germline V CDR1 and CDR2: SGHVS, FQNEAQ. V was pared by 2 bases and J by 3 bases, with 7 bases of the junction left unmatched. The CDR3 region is CASSLTGRGSYEQYF. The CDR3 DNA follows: TGTGCCAGCAGCTTAACGGGCAGGGGGAGCTACGAGCAGTACTTC.

The CDR3 sequence is CASSRPGTGGADTQYF. CDR3 in DNA: TGTGCCAGCAGCCGACCAGGGACAGGGGGAGCAGATACGCAGTATTTT. The chain links TRBV7-9 to TRBJ2-3; 11 bases match TRBD1. Germline CDR1 is SEHNR and CDR2 is FQNEAQ (reference sequence). The V segment lost 5 bases and the J segment 4 bases; nucleotides outside the gene matches: 8. The CDR3 length is 16 residues.

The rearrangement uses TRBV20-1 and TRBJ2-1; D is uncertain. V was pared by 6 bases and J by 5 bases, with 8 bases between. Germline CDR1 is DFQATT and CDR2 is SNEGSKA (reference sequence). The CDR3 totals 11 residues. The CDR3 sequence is CSAIEDNEQFF. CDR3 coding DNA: TGCAGTGCGATAGAGGACAATGAGCAGTTCTTC.